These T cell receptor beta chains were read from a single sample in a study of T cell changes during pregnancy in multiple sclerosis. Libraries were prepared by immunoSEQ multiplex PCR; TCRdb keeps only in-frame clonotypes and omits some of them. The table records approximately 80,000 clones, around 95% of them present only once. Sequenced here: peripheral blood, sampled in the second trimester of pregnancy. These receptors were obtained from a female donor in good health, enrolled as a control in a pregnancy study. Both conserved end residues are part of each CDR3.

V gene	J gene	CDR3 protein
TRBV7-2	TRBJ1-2	CASSQARGQGARGYTF
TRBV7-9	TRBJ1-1	CASSSEGSEAFF
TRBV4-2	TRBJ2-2	CASSQEASGASNTGELFF
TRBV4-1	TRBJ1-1	CASSQTDSDEAFF
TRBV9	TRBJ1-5	CASSEDRYSNQPQHF
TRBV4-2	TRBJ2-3	CASSQGGDLAGADTQYF
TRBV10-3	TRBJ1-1	CAISGETGGGTEAFF
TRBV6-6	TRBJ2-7	CASGSRGSSYEQYF
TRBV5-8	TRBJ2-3	CASSSGQIGTDTQYF
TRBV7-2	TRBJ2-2	CASSPRGGPSGGTGELFF
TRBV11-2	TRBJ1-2	CASSLGQGDGYTF
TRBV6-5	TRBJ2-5	CASSNPSGDPWTQYF
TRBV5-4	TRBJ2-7	CASSLAGGRTYEQYF
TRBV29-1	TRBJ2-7	CSVVTGRDEQYF
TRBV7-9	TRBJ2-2	CASSVSLADLNTGELFF
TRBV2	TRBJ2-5	CASSKETQYF
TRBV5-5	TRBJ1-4	CASSSFPGQGHEKLFF
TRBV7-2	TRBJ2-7	CASSLSGVSYEQYF
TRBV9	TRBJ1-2	CASSVEDRGQSYGYTF
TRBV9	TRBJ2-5	CASSEAGGLQETQYF